Listed below are T cell receptor beta chains from one sample, sequenced in a study of T cell repertoires in cytomegalovirus infection. From the reads, TCRdb called clonotypes with MiXCR, one entry per CDR3 protein. The data show about 300,000 distinct CDR3 sequences, with about a quarter seen just once and approximately 13% held by the top ten. The sequencing input was PBMCs. The receptors come from a human donor in good health (CMV status not recorded). Some clones in this sample may be carry-over from other donors' samples. The conserved cysteine and the conserved F or W are not part of the CDR3 here. Expanded clones are given a class, and other clones once, few, many or no size at all.

TRBV2 - ASAPGNSNQPQH
TRBV6-1 - ASSYSDTEAF
TRBV12-5 - ASGLGVRDGKFNEQF
TRBV11-2 - ASSLLPGIGYTEAF
TRBV24-1 - ATSDRTGGVDEQF
TRBV29-1 - SVSLLAGGPSETQY
TRBV6-5 - ASSYSKRQPPYEQY
TRBV20-1 - SARPGRAPAETQY
TRBV7-2 many ASSRDIGELF
TRBV24-1 - ATSESSETQY
TRBV20-1 - SARRTLNTGELF
TRBV19 - ASGGQGAYEQY
TRBV11-2 many ASSLSGSGKSLYNEQF
TRBV12-3/TRBV12-4 few ASSPTAKYQETQY
TRBV7-2 many ASSRSQGAETQY
TRBV29-1 - SVERKAGLMNTEAF
TRBV7-2 - ASTIKGGYT
TRBV7-2 many ASSQGTGVVYEQY
TRBV11-2 few ASSLDREDTQY
TRBV7-9 - ASSSAGVSRGNEQF
TRBV29-1 few SVRGSSYEQY
TRBV6-1 - ASGTANSYEQY
TRBV11-2 - ASRLSADPEAF
TRBV7-4 - ASRFRVNPGELF
TRBV7-8 many ASSTRTRRSTDTQY
TRBV11-2 many ASSLDGPQH
TRBV7-9 many ASSSDRFETQY
TRBV5-6 few ASSLFRLLGETQY
TRBV6-6 - ASTAVWGGRTGELF
TRBV10-3 many AISESGTQNYGYT
TRBV24-1 - ATSPGLAGNNEQF
TRBV29-1 - SVEGGDEKLF
TRBV5-5 - ASSPWGREKLF
TRBV7-3 - ASSPARDTDTQY
TRBV28 - ASSPDRPLEEKLF
TRBV7-8 many ASSLDWDLSYEQY
TRBV28 few ASTIGGPSSGNTIY
TRBV4-1 - ASSLPRRGSSYEQY
TRBV2 many ASSEDREDTQY
TRBV28 many ASSRTSGGTDTQY
TRBV29-1 few SVERWRTVNTEAF
TRBV7-6 few ASSLYLTGESPLH
TRBV18 few ASSLKDSVGVTEAF
TRBV12-3/TRBV12-4 - ASSFAGGQTQY
TRBV11-2 - ASSQGLAGSYEQY